These 20 T cell receptor beta chains came from one sample sequenced in a study of CD8+ T cells in alopecia areata. Following extraction, RNA underwent reverse transcription to cDNA, which served as the sequencing template. The data were produced by immunoSEQ multiplex PCR, yet TCRdb's version contains in-frame clones alone and is incomplete. Of around 210,000 clones listed, under 70% were seen once; the top ten hold roughly 4.2%. Treatment of the sample: oral pan-JAK inhibitor, 5-10 mg twice daily. This specimen consisted of CD4+ T cells sorted from blood, obtained at week 4, from a patient treated with tofacitinib. These TCRs come from a human donor with alopecia areata.

The rearrangement uses TRBV13 and TRBJ2-3; 10 bases map to TRBD2. With 6 bases clipped from V and 0 bases from J, the junction kept 0 bases outside the gene matches. Germline assignment: CDR1 PRHDT and CDR2 FYEKMQ (reference sequence). The CDR3 covers 14 residues. The CDR3 sequence is CASRTSGSTDTQYF. In DNA form, the CDR3 reads TGTGCCAGCAGGACTAGCGGGAGCACAGATACGCAGTATTTT.

The V gene is TRBV18, the J gene TRBJ1-6, with D perhaps matching TRBD1 (5 bases). V was pared by 5 bases and J by 7 bases, with 9 bases between. CDR1 is KGHSH and CDR2 is LQKENI in the germline V gene. This CDR3 region has 13 residues. The CDR3 is CASSDSSNSPLHF. In DNA form, the CDR3 reads TGTGCCAGCTCAGACAGCTCCAATTCACCCCTCCACTTT. The variable domain in full, with the rest retrieved from reference TRBV18 and TRBJ1-6, is NAGVMQNPRHLVRRRGQEARLRCSPMKGHSHVYWYRQLPEEGLKFMVYLQKENIIDESGMPKERFSAEFPKEGPSILRIQQVVRGDSAAYFCASSDSSNSPLHFGNGTRLTVT.

The CDR3 DNA sequence: TGTGCCAGCAGCTTAGGGTATCGGGACGAGCAGTACTTC. As protein: CASSLGYRDEQYF. The chain joins TRBV11-2 to TRBJ2-7; no definite D call. Germline assignment: CDR1 SGHAT and CDR2 FQNNGV. The CDR3 contains 13 residues. V was clipped by 1 base and J by 5 bases, with 9 bases between them.

The V gene is TRBV5-1, the J gene TRBJ2-7, with 7 bases identical to TRBD1. Germline V gene lookup returns CDR1 SGHRS and CDR2 YFSETQ. Unmatched junction bases numbered 6, after V lost 3 bases and J lost 3 bases. The CDR3 contains 14 residues. The CDR3 coding sequence is TGCGCCAGCAGCTCCCGGGACAGTGGCTACGAGCAGTACTTC. It yields the protein CASSSRDSGYEQYF.

In this sample, this clone turned up a few times. The CDR3 sequence is CSARDSDSPLHF. Here the CDR3 DNA reads TGCAGCGCACGGGACAGTGATTCACCCCTCCACTTT. This sequence joins TRBV29-1 and TRBJ1-6; 7 nucleotides line up with TRBD1. Germline-derived CDR1 and CDR2 are SQVTM and ANQGSEA. The CDR3 totals 12 residues. V dropped 7 bases and J dropped 8; count of bases not matched to a gene: 5.

The J gene is TRBJ1-2, the V gene TRBV2, with 10 nucleotides matching TRBD1. This CDR3 is built from 14 residues. The J segment lost 6 bases and the V segment lost 11 bases, leaving 12 bases of the junction unmatched. Germline V gene sequence: CDR1 SNHLY, CDR2 FYNNEI. CDR3 DNA sequence: TGTGCCTCATCGGGACAGGGGTCTCGGGATGGCTACACCTTC. It translates to CASSGQGSRDGYTF.

The CDR3 here is CASSLADYGYTF. In DNA, the CDR3 is TGTGCCAGCAGCTTGGCAGACTATGGCTACACCTTC. The chain combines TRBV11-3 with TRBJ1-2; no firm D call. The CDR3 spans 12 residues. Germline CDR1 is SGHNT and CDR2 is YENEEA. V dropped 3 bases and J dropped 3 bases, with 5 bases sitting between them.

The chain has TRBV4-3 and TRBJ2-7, with no clear D. Per germline, CDR1 LGHNA and CDR2 YSLEER. The length of the CDR3 is 14 residues. V shed 4 bases and J shed 0 bases, with 10 bases lying between them. In DNA form, the CDR3 reads TGCGCCAGCAGCCGGGAACAATACTCCTACGAGCAGTACTTC. Protein: CASSREQYSYEQYF.

The chain recombines TRBV7-9 with TRBJ1-2; D may be TRBD1 (6 bases). The CDR3 contains 12 residues. V lost 8 bases and J lost 2, with 9 bases in between. In germline, CDR1 is SEHNR, CDR2 FQNEAQ (reference sequence). CDR3: CASGQTNYGYTF. Written as DNA, the CDR3 is TGTGCCAGCGGACAGACCAACTATGGCTACACCTTC.

The chain has TRBV7-2 and TRBJ2-3; 9 bases are shared with TRBD2. Germline trimming cut 1 base from V and 1 base from J; bases unmatched to any gene: 6. Germline values: CDR1 SGHTA, CDR2 FQGNSA. This CDR3 has 17 amino acids. This CDR3 is CASSLGFASGGTDTQYF. As DNA, the CDR3 is TGTGCCAGCAGCTTAGGGTTTGCTAGCGGGGGCACAGATACGCAGTATTTT.

The V call is TRBV30, the J call TRBJ2-5, with D possibly matching TRBD1 (5 bases). This CDR3 region has 12 residues. Germline V gene sequence: CDR1 GTSNPN, CDR2 SVGIG (reference sequence). Deletions cut 5 bases from V and 5 bases from J, with 12 bases between. The DNA of the CDR3 is TGTGCCTGGGACAGTACCGCGGAGACCCAGTACTTC. It encodes CAWDSTAETQYF.

The J gene is TRBJ1-5, the V gene TRBV23-1; 11 bases match TRBD1. TRBV23-1 counts as an open reading frame of uncertain function. This CDR3 has 16 residues. After removal of 3 bases from V and 4 bases from J, the junction contained 5 bases not matched to a gene. The CDR3 loop reads CASSHWDRGGNQPQHF. The CDR3 DNA reads as TGCGCCAGCAGTCATTGGGACAGGGGGGGTAATCAGCCCCAGCATTTT.

This clone has only one observation. The chain combines TRBV9 with TRBJ1-1; weak D call: TRBD1 (5 bases). With 2 bases removed from V and 5 bases from J, the gap between germline ends came to 16 bases. Germline V lookup: CDR1 SGDLS, CDR2 YYNGEE. This CDR3 spans 15 amino acids. The CDR3 nucleotides are TGTGCCAGCAGCGTCGGGAGCAGGGTGGGAACTGAAGCTTTCTTT. This translates into CASSVGSRVGTEAFF.

The genes are TRBV5-1 and TRBJ2-2, with 11 bases that match TRBD1. CDR1 and CDR2 from the germline V gene are SGHRS and YFSETQ. The CDR3 loop spans 16 amino acids. V was clipped by 4 bases and J by 6 bases; unmatched bases: 8. CDR3 sequence reads: CASSPRTGGVAGELFF. In nucleotides, the CDR3 is TGCGCCAGCAGCCCACGGACAGGGGGCGTAGCCGGGGAGCTGTTTTTT.

The chain uses TRBV7-2 and TRBJ2-1; TRBD2 aligns across 8 bases. CDR3 length equals 14 residues. Germline assignment: CDR1 SGHTA and CDR2 FQGNSA. V lost 4 bases to trimming and J lost 7 bases; unmatched junction nucleotides: 6. CDR3 bases: TGTGCCAGCAGCTCTTTAGCGGGAAGGAATGAGCAGTTCTTC. Translating it yields CASSSLAGRNEQFF.

This clone was observed once. V and J are TRBV7-2 and TRBJ1-1, with a tentative D call TRBD1 (6 bases). CDR1 and CDR2 from the germline V gene are SGHTA and FQGNSA. V was pared by 8 bases and J by 3 bases, with 13 bases between. This CDR3 comprises 13 residues. CDR3: CASGPQGYTEAFF. CDR3 bases: TGTGCCAGCGGCCCACAGGGATACACTGAAGCTTTCTTT.

The V and J genes are TRBV7-9 and TRBJ2-7; 9 bases map to TRBD1. The CDR3 sequence is 16 residues long. V lost 3 bases, J lost 2 bases, and 8 bases stayed unmatched. In germline, CDR1 is SEHNR, CDR2 FQNEAQ (reference sequence). In DNA, the CDR3 is TGTGCCAGCAGCTTCGAACCGGGACAGGGTCCCTACGAGCAGTACTTC. This gives the protein CASSFEPGQGPYEQYF.

The chain couples TRBV2 to TRBJ2-7; D is unclear. This CDR3 region has 13 residues. CDR1 and CDR2 from the germline V gene are SNHLY and FYNNEI. V was clipped by 4 bases and J by 3 bases, with 10 bases between them. CDR3: CASSVTFLYEQYF. The DNA for the CDR3 is TGTGCCAGCAGTGTGACTTTTCTCTACGAGCAGTACTTC.

In its sample, this clone was seen a few times. The DNA of the CDR3 is TGTGCCTGGAGACGCGGGACTTTCTACGAGCAGTACTTC. It yields the protein CAWRRGTFYEQYF. The chain employs TRBV30 and TRBJ2-7, with a possible D match to TRBD2 (6 bases). Between the trimmed V and J ends, which lost 3 bases and 3 bases, there was a span of 12 bases. Germline CDR1 GTSNPN, CDR2 SVGIG (reference sequence). This CDR3 has 13 amino acids.

The rearrangement joins TRBV6-5 to TRBJ1-2, with TRBD1 identical over 10 bases. The CDR3 contains 14 residues. J gave up 4 bases and V 7 bases, and 6 bases lay outside the gene matches. Per germline, CDR1 MNHEY and CDR2 SVGAGI. The CDR3 loop is CASKRTGGSYGYTF. Written as DNA, the CDR3 is TGTGCCAGCAAAAGGACAGGGGGAAGCTATGGCTACACCTTC.